A single sample is the source of the 18 T cell receptor beta chains below, sequenced in a study of neurological immune-mediated disorders. MiXCR was run by TCRdb on the 5' RACE reads, yielding one entry per CDR3 protein. The table shows roughly 44,000 distinct CDR3 sequences, with under 6.5% occurring only once. The specimen sequenced was CD4+ T cells from blood. Receptors originate from a middle-aged woman in good health.

This clonotype appeared many times. The CDR3: CASSKGGNTDTQYF. The CDR3 DNA follows: TGCGCCAGCAGCAAAGGCGGAAACACAGATACGCAGTATTTT. This chain joins TRBV5-1 and TRBJ2-3; unclear D gene. Looked up from germline, CDR1 is SGHRS and CDR2 is YFSETQ. Trimming cost V 4 bases and J 2 bases, with 11 bases left between them. The CDR3 extends over 14 amino acids.

This clonotype was observed at least ten times. The chain uses TRBV29-1 and TRBJ1-2; D gene uncertain. Germline CDR1 reads SQVTM; CDR2 reads ANQGSEA. V was pared by 2 bases and J by 4 bases, with 5 bases between. The CDR3 length is 11 residues. The CDR3 here is CSVETPYGYTF. The CDR3 DNA is TGCAGCGTTGAAACACCCTATGGCTACACCTTC.

This clonotype turned up a few times. V and J are TRBV20-1 and TRBJ2-2, with TRBD2 identical over 11 bases. Germline CDR1 reads DFQATT; CDR2 reads SNEGSKA (reference sequence). This CDR3 region has 15 residues. Trimming removed 0 bases from V and 3 bases from J; junction bases left unmatched: 0. The CDR3 is CSARDSGRDTGELFF. The CDR3 DNA follows: TGCAGTGCTAGAGATAGCGGGAGGGACACCGGGGAGCTGTTTTTT.

This clonotype was recorded many times. The chain couples TRBV5-1 to TRBJ2-1, with TRBD2 identical over 7 bases. Germline CDR1 is SGHRS and CDR2 is YFSETQ. This CDR3 is 15 amino acids long. V trimming: 2 bases; J trimming: 4 bases; junction bases outside the gene matches: 6. CDR3 sequence reads: CASSFQGGSYNEQFF. The DNA for the CDR3 is TGCGCCAGCAGCTTCCAGGGCGGGAGTTACAATGAGCAGTTCTTC. Filled out from reference TRBV5-1 and TRBJ2-1, the complete variable domain reads KAGVTQTPRYLIKTRGQQVTLSCSPISGHRSVSWYQQTPGQGLQFLFEYFSETQRNKGNFPGRFSGRQFSNSRSEMNVSTLELGDSALYLCASSFQGGSYNEQFFGPGTRLTVL.

This clonotype was seen many times. The chain links TRBV15 to TRBJ2-7; D possibly corresponds to TRBD1 (6 bases). Per germline, CDR1 LNHNV and CDR2 YYDKDF (reference sequence). Trimming took 2 bases from V and 4 from J, leaving 9 bases between them. This CDR3 comprises 13 residues. For the CDR3, the DNA is TGTGCCACCAGCAGACAGGGGTGGTACGAGCAGTACTTC. Its translation is CATSRQGWYEQYF.

This clonotype has at least ten counts. The rearrangement links TRBV24-1 to TRBJ2-5, with D perhaps TRBD2 (5 bases). The CDR3 loop spans 14 amino acids. Germline-derived CDR1 and CDR2 are KGHDR and SFDVKD. V was pared by 5 bases and J by 1 base, with 10 bases between. CDR3 amino acids: CATSGRGPQETQYF. The CDR3, as DNA: TGTGCCACCAGTGGACGAGGGCCCCAAGAGACCCAGTACTTC.

This clonotype was detected many times. The chain uses TRBV6-2 or TRBV6-3 and TRBJ2-7; the D is unclear. V lost 8 bases and J lost 3, with 8 bases in between. Germline lookup yields CDR1 MNHEY and CDR2 SVGEGT. The CDR3 covers 11 residues. The DNA for the CDR3 is TGTGCCAGCGTCGGGTTCTACGAGCAGTACTTC. Amino acids: CASVGFYEQYF.

This clonotype was recorded many times. This chain connects TRBV6-2 or TRBV6-3 to TRBJ1-1; 9 bases are a match to TRBD1. The CDR3 spans 17 residues. Germline V gene data show CDR1 as MNHEY and CDR2 as SVGEGT. V gave up 5 bases and J gave up 3 bases; unmatched junction bases: 13. CDR3 coding DNA: TGTGCCAGCAGTCCCAACCGGGAGGGACAGGGCTACACTGAAGCTTTCTTT. As protein: CASSPNREGQGYTEAFF.

This clonotype was detected many times. The CDR3 DNA reads as TGCGCCAGCAGCTTGGAGAGGGGAGGGGAAAAACTGTTTTTT. Translated: CASSLERGGEKLFF. The chain uses TRBV5-1 and TRBJ1-4; perhaps TRBD1 as D (5 bases). The V and J ends lost 0 bases and 8 bases respectively, with 11 bases between them. This CDR3 has 14 residues. CDR1 is SGHRS, CDR2 YFSETQ, per germline.

This clonotype was seen ten or more times. The chain employs TRBV5-1 and TRBJ2-3, with D possibly TRBD1 on 6 matching bases. This CDR3 has 15 residues. V gave up 0 bases and J gave up 1 base, with 9 bases separating them. Germline CDR1 SGHRS, CDR2 YFSETQ. Here the CDR3 reads CASSLANRGTDTQYF. DNA of the CDR3: TGCGCCAGCAGCTTGGCCAACAGGGGCACAGATACGCAGTATTTT. Filled out from reference TRBV5-1 and TRBJ2-3, the complete variable domain reads KAGVTQTPRYLIKTRGQQVTLSCSPISGHRSVSWYQQTPGQGLQFLFEYFSETQRNKGNFPGRFSGRQFSNSRSEMNVSTLELGDSALYLCASSLANRGTDTQYFGPGTRLTVL.

This clonotype was observed at least ten times. The chain is built from TRBV5-1 and TRBJ1-1; 11 positions match TRBD1. V shed 4 bases, J shed 2 bases, and the junction held 4 bases outside the gene matches. Looked up from germline, CDR1 is SGHRS and CDR2 is YFSETQ. This CDR3 has 15 amino acids. The DNA of the CDR3 is TGCGCCAGCAGCCCCCGGACAGGGGGCAACACTGAAGCTTTCTTT. This codes for CASSPRTGGNTEAFF.

Many counts were recorded for this clonotype. This chain links TRBV5-1 with TRBJ1-1; TRBD1 is a possible D gene (6 bases). Trimming removed 1 base from V and 5 bases from J, with 9 bases in between. CDR1 and CDR2 from the germline V gene are SGHRS and YFSETQ. There are 13 residues in the CDR3. The CDR3 protein is CASSLPQGTEAFF. Here the CDR3 DNA reads TGCGCCAGCAGCTTGCCACAGGGAACTGAAGCTTTCTTT.

This clonotype has ten or more counts. This sequence joins TRBV20-1 and TRBJ2-7, with TRBD1 identical over 7 bases. The CDR3 covers 14 residues. Germline V lookup: CDR1 DFQATT, CDR2 SNEGSKA (reference sequence). J was trimmed by 7 bases and V by 5 bases; bases with no gene match: 14. The CDR3 coding sequence is TGCAGTGCTTACTGGGACAGCCCAACGGAGGAGCAGTACTTC. Encoded protein: CSAYWDSPTEEQYF.

This clonotype showed up many times. The chain employs TRBV28 and TRBJ1-2, with no clear D. Germline V gene sequence: CDR1 MDHEN, CDR2 SYDVKM. The V and J ends lost 2 bases and 3 bases respectively, with 4 bases between them. This CDR3 comprises 12 residues. CDR3 residues: CASSLGYYGYTF. CDR3 DNA sequence: TGTGCCAGCAGTTTAGGGTACTATGGCTACACCTTC.

The table lists this clonotype with many counts. This chain uses TRBV9 with TRBJ2-7; D unresolved. The CDR3 consists of 13 residues. The germline CDR1 and CDR2 sequences are SGDLS and YYNGEE. The ends were cut back, 0 bases at V and 3 bases at J, with 7 bases in the middle. The CDR3 DNA reads as TGTGCCAGCAGCGTAGCTCTGGACTACGAGCAGTACTTC. Its translation: CASSVALDYEQYF.

This clonotype was observed many times. The chain links TRBV20-1 to TRBJ2-5; a possible D gene is TRBD2 (7 bases). Trimming pared 1 base from V and 9 bases from J, leaving 12 bases between. CDR3 length equals 12 residues. CDR1 is DFQATT, CDR2 SNEGSKA, per germline (reference sequence). CDR3 nucleotide sequence: TGCAGTGCTAGAGTCGGGGGGCCGGCCCAGTACTTC. Its translation is CSARVGGPAQYF.

This clonotype was seen many times. This chain links TRBV6-5 with TRBJ1-1; 7 nucleotides agree with TRBD1. Trimming took 5 bases from V and 10 from J; bases not matched to a gene: 19. The CDR3 is 16 amino acids. Germline V gene sequence: CDR1 MNHEY, CDR2 SVGAGI. This chain's CDR3 is CASSPSNRGQRGGAFF. Written as DNA, the CDR3 is TGTGCCAGCAGTCCGAGTAACAGGGGCCAGCGCGGGGGAGCTTTCTTT.

This clonotype has at least ten counts. The chain combines TRBV6-2 or TRBV6-3 with TRBJ2-1, with D unclear. From germline, CDR1 is MNHEY and CDR2 SVGEGT. V lost 6 bases, J lost 8 bases, and 14 bases lay in between. CDR3 length equals 13 residues. This CDR3 reads CASSRRPRDEQFF. CDR3 DNA: TGTGCCAGCAGCCGAAGACCACGGGATGAGCAGTTCTTC.